Presented here are 19 T cell receptor beta chains from one specimen sequenced in a study of shared clonotypes between healthy human individuals. Sequencing was performed with immunoSEQ multiplex PCR; in TCRdb, only in-frame clones are kept and a portion is missing. Of roughly 2 million clones listed, approximately 94% are singletons. Sample: naive CD4+ T cells sorted from blood. Subset reported: CD45RA+ positively selected. These receptors were obtained from a man aged 18 to 35 in good health.

J is TRBJ1-2 and V is TRBV18; the D is unclear. The CDR3 has 16 residues. Germline V CDR1 and CDR2: KGHSH, LQKENI. Trimming pared 6 bases from V and 2 bases from J, leaving 19 bases between. CDR3 in amino acids: CASSLSVGVTNYGYTF. The CDR3 DNA sequence: TGTGCCAGCTCGCTATCCGTCGGGGTGACAAACTATGGCTACACCTTC.

This clone appeared many times. At the DNA level, this CDR3 is encoded by other sequences in the same sample as well. The chain links TRBV30 to TRBJ1-2; 11 positions match TRBD1. The CDR3 runs 16 residues. In germline, CDR1 is GTSNPN, CDR2 SVGIG (reference sequence). The V segment lost 2 bases and the J segment 2 bases; nucleotides outside the gene matches: 7. For the CDR3, the DNA is TGTGCCTGGAGTTCCCCCAGGACAGGGGGCAACTATGGCTACACCTTC. As protein: CAWSSPRTGGNYGYTF.

V is TRBV28 and J is TRBJ1-2, with 10 bases fitting TRBD1. The CDR3 loop spans 15 amino acids. Germline V CDR1 and CDR2: MDHEN, SYDVKM. Unmatched junction bases numbered 6, after V lost 5 bases and J lost 3 bases. CDR3 sequence: CASSSRDRGDYGYTF. The CDR3 DNA reads TGTGCCAGCAGTAGCCGGGACAGGGGAGACTATGGCTACACCTTC.

The chain has TRBV7-2 and TRBJ2-5; D call uncertain. CDR3 length: 12 residues. Germline V gives CDR1 SGHTA, CDR2 FQGNSA. The germline V and J ends were trimmed by 4 bases and 8 bases, with 11 bases remaining between them. In DNA form, the CDR3 reads TGTGCCAGCAGCTACCACCTAGGTACCCAGTACTTC. This encodes CASSYHLGTQYF.

The V and J genes are TRBV7-9 and TRBJ2-7, with 8 bases identical to TRBD1. The germline CDR1 and CDR2 sequences are SEHNR and FQNEAQ (reference sequence). Losses at the gene ends were 5 bases for V and 5 bases for J; bases not matched to a gene: 5. The CDR3 spans 13 residues. The CDR3 loop reads CASSPRTGNEQYF. CDR3 coding DNA: TGTGCCAGCAGCCCCCGGACAGGGAACGAGCAGTACTTC.

The chain has TRBV30 and TRBJ1-2; 7 bases match TRBD1. CDR1 GTSNPN and CDR2 SVGIG come from the germline V gene (reference sequence). This CDR3 has 13 residues. V trimming: 5 bases; J trimming: 1 base; junction bases outside the gene matches: 4. The CDR3, as DNA: TGTGCCTGGGGGACAGCTGATAACTATGGCTACACCTTC. Amino acid sequence: CAWGTADNYGYTF.

The chain recombines TRBV7-2 with TRBJ2-7, with 9 bases matching TRBD1. Per the germline V gene, CDR1 is SGHTA and CDR2 is FQGNSA. V lost 5 bases to trimming and J lost 3 bases; unmatched junction nucleotides: 8. CDR3 length: 15 amino acids. DNA of the CDR3: TGTGCCAGCAGCATTACTCGGGACAGGGTCTACGAGCAGTACTTC. Protein sequence: CASSITRDRVYEQYF.

The chain couples TRBV29-1 to TRBJ2-1, with D possibly being TRBD2 (6 bases). This CDR3 is built from 16 residues. Germline assignment: CDR1 SQVTM and CDR2 ANQGSEA. The V and J ends lost 6 bases and 0 bases respectively, with 18 bases between them. CDR3 nucleotide sequence: TGCAGCGTGGCACCCCGGGACTCCAGCTCCTACAATGAGCAGTTCTTC. Encoded protein: CSVAPRDSSSYNEQFF.

V is TRBV10-3 and J is TRBJ1-2, with TRBD1 as a possible D gene (5 bases). Trimming took 2 bases from V and 3 from J, leaving 13 bases between them. CDR1 ENHRY and CDR2 SYGVKD come from the germline V gene. This CDR3 has 15 amino acids. The CDR3 nucleotides are TGTGCCATCAGTGAGCGGATAAAACAGGACTATGGCTACACCTTC. Translated: CAISERIKQDYGYTF.

Worth noting for this clone: Additional DNA sequences in this sample encode the identical CDR3. The V gene is TRBV5-1, the J gene TRBJ2-1, with D uncertain. CDR1 is SGHRS, CDR2 YFSETQ, per germline. This CDR3 spans 16 amino acids. Trimming pared 3 bases from V and 0 bases from J, leaving 13 bases between. DNA of the CDR3: TGCGCCAGCAGCTCAGGCGGCCCGAGCTCCTACAATGAGCAGTTCTTC. Amino acid sequence: CASSSGGPSSYNEQFF.

About this clone itself: The sample holds other DNA sequences that translate to the same CDR3. The chain links TRBV6-5 to TRBJ2-3; no firm D call. The CDR3 has 12 amino acids. Germline CDR1 is MNHEY and CDR2 is SVGAGI. Trimming left V 5 bases short and J 4 bases short, with 7 bases between. The CDR3 is CASSRLADTQYF. In nucleotides, the CDR3 is TGTGCCAGCAGTCGATTGGCAGATACGCAGTATTTT.

The chain has TRBV10-3 and TRBJ1-1; D call uncertain. CDR1 is ENHRY and CDR2 is SYGVKD in the germline V gene. The CDR3 has 14 amino acids. V was cut by 2 bases and J by 2 bases, with 9 bases left in between. CDR3 region: CAISEGPYNTEAFF. In nucleotides, the CDR3 is TGTGCCATCAGTGAGGGGCCCTATAACACTGAAGCTTTCTTT.

V usage is TRBV7-9 and J usage is TRBJ2-1, with D unclear. Trimming left V 4 bases short and J 0 bases short, with 13 bases between. The CDR3 extends over 16 amino acids. The germline V gene has CDR1 SEHNR and CDR2 FQNEAQ (reference sequence). The CDR3 region has the DNA TGTGCCAGCAGCTCGTCCATGTTCAGCTCCTACAATGAGCAGTTCTTC. Translating it yields CASSSSMFSSYNEQFF.

Regarding this clone: The same CDR3 is also encoded by other DNA sequences in this sample. The chain links TRBV28 to TRBJ1-5; unclear D gene. The V end lost 2 bases, the J end lost 0 bases, and 5 bases lay between the germline ends. This CDR3 comprises 14 residues. Germline CDR1 MDHEN, CDR2 SYDVKM. As DNA, the CDR3 is TGTGCCAGCAGTTTAGGGGTTAGCAATCAGCCCCAGCATTTT. Translation gives CASSLGVSNQPQHF.

The gene calls are TRBV4-2 and TRBJ2-7; D is perhaps TRBD2 (5 bases). Germline lookup yields CDR1 LGHNA and CDR2 YNFKEQ. V lost 0 bases, J lost 1 base, and 13 bases lay in between. The CDR3 covers 16 residues. CDR3 amino acids: CASSQDQRSGSYEQYF. CDR3 nucleotide sequence: TGTGCCAGCAGCCAAGATCAACGTTCGGGGTCCTACGAGCAGTACTTC.

The chain carries TRBV5-1 and TRBJ2-1, with 8 bases fitting TRBD1. CDR1 and CDR2 from the germline V gene are SGHRS and YFSETQ. The V and J ends lost 1 base and 3 bases, in that order; junction bases with no gene match: 9. The CDR3 runs to 17 residues. CDR3 loop: CASSLILGGQGYNEQFF. The CDR3 DNA is TGCGCCAGCAGCTTGATCTTGGGAGGACAGGGCTACAATGAGCAGTTCTTC.

The chain couples TRBV9 to TRBJ2-3; no firm D call. The germline gives CDR1 SGDLS, CDR2 YYNGEE. The CDR3 runs 16 residues. Trimming shortened V by 0 bases and J by 0 bases, and 11 bases separated the two germline ends. In DNA form, the CDR3 reads TGTGCCAGCAGCGTAGTAGGAGCGACTAGCACAGATACGCAGTATTTT. This sequence encodes CASSVVGATSTDTQYF.

The J gene is TRBJ2-5, the V gene TRBV7-2; perhaps D is TRBD1 or TRBD2 (5 bases each). Trimming left V 5 bases short and J 5 bases short, with 12 bases between. Germline V gene sequence: CDR1 SGHTA, CDR2 FQGNSA. This CDR3 has 13 residues. CDR3: CASSRDPVETQYF. In DNA, the CDR3 is TGTGCCAGCAGCCGGGACCCGGTGGAGACCCAGTACTTC.

V and J are TRBV30 and TRBJ1-6; possibly TRBD1 for D (5 bases). Deletions cut 8 bases from V and 5 bases from J, with 13 bases between. CDR3 length: 13 residues. The germline gives CDR1 GTSNPN, CDR2 SVGIG (reference sequence). Here the CDR3 DNA reads TGTGCCGGGACGGGGTCCAATAATTCACCCCTCCACTTT. Encoded protein: CAGTGSNNSPLHF.